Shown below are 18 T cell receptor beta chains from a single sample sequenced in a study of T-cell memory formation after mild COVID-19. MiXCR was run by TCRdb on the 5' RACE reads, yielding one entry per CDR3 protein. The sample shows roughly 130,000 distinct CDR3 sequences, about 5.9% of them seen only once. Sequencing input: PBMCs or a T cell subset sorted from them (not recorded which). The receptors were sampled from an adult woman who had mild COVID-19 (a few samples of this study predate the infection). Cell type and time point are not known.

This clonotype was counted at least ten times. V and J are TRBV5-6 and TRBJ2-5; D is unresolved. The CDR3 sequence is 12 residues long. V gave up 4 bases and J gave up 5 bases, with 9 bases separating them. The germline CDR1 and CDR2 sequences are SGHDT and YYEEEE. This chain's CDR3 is CASSLRRETQYF. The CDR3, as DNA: TGTGCCAGCAGCCTCCGCAGGGAGACCCAGTACTTC. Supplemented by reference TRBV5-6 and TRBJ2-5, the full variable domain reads DAGVTQSPTHLIKTRGQQVTLRCSPKSGHDTVSWYQQALGQGPQFIFQYYEEEERQRGNFPDRFSGHQFPNYSSELNVNALLLGDSALYLCASSLRRETQYFGPGTRLLVL.

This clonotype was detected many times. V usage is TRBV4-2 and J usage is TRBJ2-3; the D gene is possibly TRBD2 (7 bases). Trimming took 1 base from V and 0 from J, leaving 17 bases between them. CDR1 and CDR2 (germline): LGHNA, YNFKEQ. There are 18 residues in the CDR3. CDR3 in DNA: TGTGCCAGCAGCCAAGCCGGTCACGGGGGGCCTAGCACAGATACGCAGTATTTT. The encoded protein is CASSQAGHGGPSTDTQYF.

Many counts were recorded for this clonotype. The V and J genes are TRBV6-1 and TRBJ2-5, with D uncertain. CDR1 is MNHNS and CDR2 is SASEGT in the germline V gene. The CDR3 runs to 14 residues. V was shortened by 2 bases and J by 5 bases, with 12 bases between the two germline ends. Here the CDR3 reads CASSERRHTETQYF. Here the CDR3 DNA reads TGTGCCAGCAGTGAACGTCGCCATACGGAGACCCAGTACTTC.

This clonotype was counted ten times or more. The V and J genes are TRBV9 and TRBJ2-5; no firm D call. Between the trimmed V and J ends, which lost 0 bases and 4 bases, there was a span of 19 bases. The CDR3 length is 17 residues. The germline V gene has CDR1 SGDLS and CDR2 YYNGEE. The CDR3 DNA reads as TGTGCCAGCAGCGTAGCTGAGGTGGTGAAGCGAGGAGAGACCCAGTACTTC. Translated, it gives CASSVAEVVKRGETQYF. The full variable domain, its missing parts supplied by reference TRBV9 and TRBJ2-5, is DSGVTQTPKHLITATGQRVTLRCSPRSGDLSVYWYQQSLDQGLQFLIQYYNGEERAKGNILERFSAQQFPDLHSELNLSSLELGDSALYFCASSVAEVVKRGETQYFGPGTRLLVL.

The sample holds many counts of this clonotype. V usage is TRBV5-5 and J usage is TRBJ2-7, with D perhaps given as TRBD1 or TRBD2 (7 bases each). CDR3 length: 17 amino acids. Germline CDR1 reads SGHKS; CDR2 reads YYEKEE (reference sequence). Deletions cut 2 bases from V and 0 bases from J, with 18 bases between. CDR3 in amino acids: CASSFGGATGLSYEQYF. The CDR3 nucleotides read TGTGCCAGCAGCTTTGGGGGGGCGACAGGGCTCTCCTACGAGCAGTACTTC.

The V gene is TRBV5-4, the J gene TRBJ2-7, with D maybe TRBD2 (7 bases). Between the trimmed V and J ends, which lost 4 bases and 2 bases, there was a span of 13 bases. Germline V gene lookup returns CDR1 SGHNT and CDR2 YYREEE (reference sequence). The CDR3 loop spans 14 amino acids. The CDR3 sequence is CASSTTGTTYEQYF. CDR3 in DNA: TGTGCCAGCAGCACAACAGGGACTACCTACGAGCAGTACTTC.

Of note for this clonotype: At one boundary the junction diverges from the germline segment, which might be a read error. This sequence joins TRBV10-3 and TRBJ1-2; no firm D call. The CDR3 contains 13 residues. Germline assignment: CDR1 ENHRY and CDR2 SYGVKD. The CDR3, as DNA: TGTGCCATCAGTGAGCTGGGTAACGATGGCTACACCTTC. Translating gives CAISELGNDGYTF.

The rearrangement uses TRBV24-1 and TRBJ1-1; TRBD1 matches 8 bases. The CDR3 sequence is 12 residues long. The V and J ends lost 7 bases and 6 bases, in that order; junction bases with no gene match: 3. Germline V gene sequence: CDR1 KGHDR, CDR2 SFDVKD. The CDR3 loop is CATSPGGSEAFF. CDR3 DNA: TGTGCCACCAGCCCAGGGGGCTCTGAAGCTTTCTTT.

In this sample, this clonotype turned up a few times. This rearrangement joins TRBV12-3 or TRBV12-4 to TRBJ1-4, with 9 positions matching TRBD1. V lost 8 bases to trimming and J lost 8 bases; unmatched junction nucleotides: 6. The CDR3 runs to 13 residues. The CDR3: CASSQGAGEKLFF. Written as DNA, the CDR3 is TGTGCCAGCTCACAGGGGGCAGGAGAAAAACTGTTTTTT.

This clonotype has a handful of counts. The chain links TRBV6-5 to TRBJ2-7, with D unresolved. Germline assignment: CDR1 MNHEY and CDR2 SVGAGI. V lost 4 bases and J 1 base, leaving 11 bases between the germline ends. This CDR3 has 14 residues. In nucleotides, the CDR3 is TGTGCCAGCAGTTCTAACTGGGAATCCTACGAGCAGTACTTC. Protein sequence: CASSSNWESYEQYF.

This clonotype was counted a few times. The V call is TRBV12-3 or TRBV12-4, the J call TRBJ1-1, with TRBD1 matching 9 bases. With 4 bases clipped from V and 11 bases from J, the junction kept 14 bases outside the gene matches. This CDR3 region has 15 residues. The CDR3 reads CASSYPQGALSSAFF. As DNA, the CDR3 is TGTGCCAGCAGTTACCCACAGGGGGCGCTATCTAGTGCTTTCTTT.

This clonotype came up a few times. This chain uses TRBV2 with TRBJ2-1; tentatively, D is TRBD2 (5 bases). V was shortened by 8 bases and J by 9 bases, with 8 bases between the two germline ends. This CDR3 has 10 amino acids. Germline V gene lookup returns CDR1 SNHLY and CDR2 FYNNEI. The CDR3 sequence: CASDGGEQFF. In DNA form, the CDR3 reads TGTGCCAGCGACGGAGGTGAGCAGTTCTTC.

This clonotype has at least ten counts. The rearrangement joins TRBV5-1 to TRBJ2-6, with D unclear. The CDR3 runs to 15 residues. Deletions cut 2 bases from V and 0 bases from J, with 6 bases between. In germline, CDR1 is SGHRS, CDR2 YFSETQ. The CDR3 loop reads CASSFTSSGANVLTF. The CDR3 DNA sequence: TGCGCCAGCAGCTTTACAAGCTCTGGGGCCAACGTCCTGACTTTC.

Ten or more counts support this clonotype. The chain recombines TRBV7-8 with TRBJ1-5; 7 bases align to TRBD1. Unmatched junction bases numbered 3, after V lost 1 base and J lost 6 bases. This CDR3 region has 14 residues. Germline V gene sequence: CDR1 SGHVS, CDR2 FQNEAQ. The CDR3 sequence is CASSLVGTAQPQHF. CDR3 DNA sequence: TGTGCCAGCAGCTTAGTTGGGACAGCTCAGCCCCAGCATTTT. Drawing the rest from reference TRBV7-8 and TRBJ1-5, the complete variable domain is GAGVSQSPRYKVAKRGQDVALRCDPISGHVSLFWYQQALGQGPEFLTYFQNEAQLDKSGLPSDRFFAERPEGSVSTLKIQRTQQEDSAVYLCASSLVGTAQPQHFGDGTRLSIL.

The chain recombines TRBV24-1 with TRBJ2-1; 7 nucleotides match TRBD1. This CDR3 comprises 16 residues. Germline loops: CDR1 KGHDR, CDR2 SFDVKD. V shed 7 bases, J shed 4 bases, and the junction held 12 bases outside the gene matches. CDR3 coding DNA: TGTGCCACCAGCTCAAACAGGGGCCGGGTGTACAATGAGCAGTTCTTC. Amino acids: CATSSNRGRVYNEQFF.

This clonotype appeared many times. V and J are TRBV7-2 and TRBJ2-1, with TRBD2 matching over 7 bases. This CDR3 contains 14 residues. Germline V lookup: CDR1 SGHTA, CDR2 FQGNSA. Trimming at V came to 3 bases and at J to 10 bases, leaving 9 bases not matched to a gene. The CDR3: CASSLGLPPSEQFF. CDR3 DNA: TGTGCCAGCAGCTTGGGACTACCCCCCTCGGAGCAGTTCTTC.

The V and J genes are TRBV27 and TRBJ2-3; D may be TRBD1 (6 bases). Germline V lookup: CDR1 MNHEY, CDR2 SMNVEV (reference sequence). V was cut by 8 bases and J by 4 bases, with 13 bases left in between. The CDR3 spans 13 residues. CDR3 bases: TGTGCCAGCGGACACAGGGATGCAGATACGCAGTATTTT. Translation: CASGHRDADTQYF.

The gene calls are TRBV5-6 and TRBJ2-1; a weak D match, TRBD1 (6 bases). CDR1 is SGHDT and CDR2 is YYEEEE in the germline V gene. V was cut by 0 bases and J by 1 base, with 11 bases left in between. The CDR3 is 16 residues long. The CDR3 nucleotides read TGTGCCAGCAGCTTGGATCTGGGGGCTTCCTACAATGAGCAGTTCTTC. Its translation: CASSLDLGASYNEQFF.